This T cell receptor (beta chain) was identified during a study of T cells in Graves' hyperthyroidism and ophthalmopathy. What was amplified from RNA transcripts were TCR beta CDR3 regions. HTBI primers were used for first-round RT-PCR of the TCR CDR3. TCRdb called the multiplex PCR reads again in MiXCR, with one record for every CDR3 protein. The sample gives around 360,000 distinct CDR3 sequences, roughly 15% of which show up once; around 20% is in the top ten. Germline-derived CDR1 and CDR2 are LNHDA and SQIVND (reference sequence). The CDR3 has 15 residues. V was clipped by 3 bases and J by 0 bases, with 10 bases between them.

Sample: blood. The TCR was taken from a woman aged 55-69 years with Graves' ophthalmopathy. J is TRBJ2-3 and V is TRBV19; a weak D match, TRBD2 (5 bases). CDR3 in amino acids: CASSIGIGSTDTQYF. The CDR3 nucleotides are TGTGCCAGTAGTATCGGGATAGGGAGCACAGATACGCAGTATTTT.